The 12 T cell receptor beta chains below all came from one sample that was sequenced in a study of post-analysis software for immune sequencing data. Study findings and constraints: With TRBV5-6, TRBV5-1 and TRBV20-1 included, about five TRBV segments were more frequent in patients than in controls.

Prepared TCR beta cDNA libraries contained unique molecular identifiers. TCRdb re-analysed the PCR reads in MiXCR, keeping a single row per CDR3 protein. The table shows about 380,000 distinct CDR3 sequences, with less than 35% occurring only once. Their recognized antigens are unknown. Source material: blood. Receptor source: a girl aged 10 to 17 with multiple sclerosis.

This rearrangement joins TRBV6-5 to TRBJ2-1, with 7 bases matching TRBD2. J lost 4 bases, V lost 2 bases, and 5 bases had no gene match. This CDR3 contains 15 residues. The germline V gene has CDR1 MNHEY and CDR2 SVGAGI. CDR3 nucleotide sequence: TGTGCCAGCAGTTACCTGGGGGGGGGATACAATGAGCAGTTCTTC. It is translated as CASSYLGGGYNEQFF.

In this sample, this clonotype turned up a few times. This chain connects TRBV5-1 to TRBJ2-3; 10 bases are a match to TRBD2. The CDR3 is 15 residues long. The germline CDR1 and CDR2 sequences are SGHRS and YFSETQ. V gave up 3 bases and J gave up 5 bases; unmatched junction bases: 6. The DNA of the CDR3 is TGCGCCAGCAGCTCCGAACCTAGCGGGGGAGATACGCAGTATTTT. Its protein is CASSSEPSGGDTQYF. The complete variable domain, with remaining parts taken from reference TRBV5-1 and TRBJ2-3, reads KAGVTQTPRYLIKTRGQQVTLSCSPISGHRSVSWYQQTPGQGLQFLFEYFSETQRNKGNFPGRFSGRQFSNSRSEMNVSTLELGDSALYLCASSSEPSGGDTQYFGPGTRLTVL.

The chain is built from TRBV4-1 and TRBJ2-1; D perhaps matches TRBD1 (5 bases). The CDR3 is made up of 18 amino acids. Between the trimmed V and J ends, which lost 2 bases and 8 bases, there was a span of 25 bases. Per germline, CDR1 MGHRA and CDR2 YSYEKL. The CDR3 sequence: CASSQPRKGSLSLDEQFF. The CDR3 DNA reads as TGCGCCAGCAGCCAACCCCGGAAGGGGTCACTCTCCTTGGATGAGCAGTTCTTC.

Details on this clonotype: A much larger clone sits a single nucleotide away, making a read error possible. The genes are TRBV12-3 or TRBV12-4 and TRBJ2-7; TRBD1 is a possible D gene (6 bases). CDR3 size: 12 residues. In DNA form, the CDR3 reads TGTGCCAGCAGTAGGACAGTCTACGGGCAGTACTTC. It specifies CASSRTVYGQYF.

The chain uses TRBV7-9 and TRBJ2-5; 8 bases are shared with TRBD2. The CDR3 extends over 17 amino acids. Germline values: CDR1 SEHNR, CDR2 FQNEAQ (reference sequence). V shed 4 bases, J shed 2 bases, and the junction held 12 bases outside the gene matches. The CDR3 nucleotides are TGTGCCAGCAGCTCTGTTAGTAGCGGGGTATTACAAGAGACCCAGTACTTC. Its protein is CASSSVSSGVLQETQYF.

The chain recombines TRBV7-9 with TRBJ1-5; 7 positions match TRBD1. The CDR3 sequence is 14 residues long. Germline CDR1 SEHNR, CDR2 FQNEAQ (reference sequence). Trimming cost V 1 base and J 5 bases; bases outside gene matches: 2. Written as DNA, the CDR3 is TGTGCCAGCAGCTTAGAGGGGGCTTATCAGCCCCAGCATTTT. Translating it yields CASSLEGAYQPQHF.

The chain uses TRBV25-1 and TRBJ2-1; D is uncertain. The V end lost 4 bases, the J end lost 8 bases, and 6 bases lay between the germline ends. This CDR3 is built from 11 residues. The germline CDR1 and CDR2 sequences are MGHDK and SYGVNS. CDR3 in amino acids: CASSGGYEQFF. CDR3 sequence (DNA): TGTGCCAGCAGTGGTGGCTATGAGCAGTTCTTC.

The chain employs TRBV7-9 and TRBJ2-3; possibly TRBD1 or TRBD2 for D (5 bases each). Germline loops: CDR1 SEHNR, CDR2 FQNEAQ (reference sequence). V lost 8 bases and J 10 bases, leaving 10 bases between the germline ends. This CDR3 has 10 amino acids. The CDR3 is CASGLGAQYF. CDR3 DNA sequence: TGTGCCAGCGGACTGGGGGCGCAGTATTTT.

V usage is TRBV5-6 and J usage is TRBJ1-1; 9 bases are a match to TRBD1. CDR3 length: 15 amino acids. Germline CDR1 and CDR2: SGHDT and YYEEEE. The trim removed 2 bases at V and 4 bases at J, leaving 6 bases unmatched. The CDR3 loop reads CASSFLGTGSTEAFF. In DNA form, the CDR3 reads TGTGCCAGCAGCTTCTTAGGGACAGGGTCCACTGAAGCTTTCTTT.

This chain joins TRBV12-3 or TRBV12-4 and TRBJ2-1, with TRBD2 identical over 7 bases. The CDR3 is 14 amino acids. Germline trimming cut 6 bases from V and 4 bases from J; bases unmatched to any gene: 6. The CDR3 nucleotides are TGTGCCAGCAGGGAGGTAGCGGGTTACAATGAGCAGTTCTTC. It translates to CASREVAGYNEQFF.

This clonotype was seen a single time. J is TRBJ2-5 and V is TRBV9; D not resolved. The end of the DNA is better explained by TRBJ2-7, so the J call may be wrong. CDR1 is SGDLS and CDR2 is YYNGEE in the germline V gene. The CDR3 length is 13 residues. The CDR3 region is CASSVAQWDEQYF. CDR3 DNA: TGTGCCAGCAGCGTAGCCCAGTGGGACGAGCAGTACTTC.

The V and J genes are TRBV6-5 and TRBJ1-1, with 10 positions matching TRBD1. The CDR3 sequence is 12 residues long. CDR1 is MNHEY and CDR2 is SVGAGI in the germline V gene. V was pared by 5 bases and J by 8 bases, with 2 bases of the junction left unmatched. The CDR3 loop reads CASSRTGGEAFF. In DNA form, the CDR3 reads TGTGCCAGCAGTCGGACAGGGGGGGAAGCTTTCTTT.